The rows below give T cell receptor beta chains drawn from one sample of a study of blood T cell repertoires in COVID-19. Data came from immunoSEQ multiplex PCR; TCRdb stores just in-frame clones and leaves some out. The sample includes around 250,000 clones, 82% of them seen just once. Sequenced input: peripheral blood. These receptors were collected from a woman aged 18-35 years with acute or convalescent COVID-19. The CDR3 runs from the conserved cysteine through the conserved F or W. The order of the fields is J gene, D gene, clone size, V gene, CDR3 DNA, CDR3 protein. A D gene is named only where the DNA matches it firmly. Clone size is shown for a subset of rows, as once, few, many or a class of expanded clone.

TRBJ1-2 TRBD1 few TRBV19 TGTGCCAGTAGTATGACAGGGGACTATGGCTACACCTTC CASSMTGDYGYTF
TRBJ2-3 - few TRBV19 TGTGCCAGTATGGAGGGGGGGTTGTATTCAGATACGCAGTATTTT CASMEGGLYSDTQYF
TRBJ1-2 - - TRBV4-3 TGCGCCAGCAGCCAAGATTCGGGCTATGGCTACACCTTC CASSQDSGYGYTF
TRBJ2-5 - - TRBV7-7 TGTGCTAGCACCCCTGATTGGGTACAGGGCCTAGGTGGGACCCAGTACTTC CASTPDWVQGLGGTQYF
TRBJ2-7 TRBD2 - TRBV10-3 TGTGCCATCAGTTTCATAGCGGGAGGAGGATCCTACGAGCAGTACTTC CAISFIAGGGSYEQYF
TRBJ2-1 TRBD2 - TRBV29-1 TGCAGCGTTCTTCGTCTAGCGGGAGCCAATGAGCAGTTCTTC CSVLRLAGANEQFF
TRBJ2-5 - - TRBV7-9 TGTGCCAGCAGCTCGGACAGTCATGGGACCCAGTACTTC CASSSDSHGTQYF
TRBJ1-2 - - TRBV12-3/TRBV12-4 TGTGCCAGCAGCCCGAAAGGGGGCTATGGCTACACCTTC CASSPKGGYGYTF
TRBJ1-2 - - TRBV3-1/TRBV3-2 TGTGCCAGCAGCCAATTAGGGGGTGGCTACACCTTC CASSQLGGGYTF
TRBJ2-7 - - TRBV7-9 TGTGCCAGCAGCTCCGGGGTTTGGGAGCAGTACTTC CASSSGVWEQYF
TRBJ2-3 TRBD2 - TRBV19 TGTGCCAGTAGTATCGGACTAGCGGGAGGGGTTTTAGCAGATACGCAGTATTTT CASSIGLAGGVLADTQYF
TRBJ2-2 TRBD2 - TRBV19 TGTGCCAGTAGTAAGATCCCCGGGACTAATTTCCCCACCGGGGAGCTGTTTTTT CASSKIPGTNFPTGELFF
TRBJ2-7 - - TRBV27 TGTGCCAGCAGTCGTCAGGGGCACTCCTACGAGCAGTACTTC CASSRQGHSYEQYF
TRBJ1-2 - few TRBV28 TGTGCCAGCACCGCAGGTGGCAGGGGAGAAGGCTACACCTTC CASTAGGRGEGYTF
TRBJ2-3 - - TRBV7-9 TGTGCCGGAAACAGGGTGTTCCCAGATACGCAGTATTTT CAGNRVFPDTQYF
TRBJ1-2 - - TRBV2 TGTGCCAGCGTGCCGGCAGGGTACCGAACCGGCTATGGCTACACCTTC CASVPAGYRTGYGYTF
TRBJ2-5 TRBD2 once TRBV7-8 TGTGCCAGCACATACCCCGCGGGGGGAGAGACCCAGTACTTC CASTYPAGGETQYF
TRBJ1-3 - - TRBV5-1 TGCGCCAGCAGCTTGGTTGGCCCCCGCTCTGGAAACACCATATATTTT CASSLVGPRSGNTIYF
TRBJ1-5 - - TRBV18 TGTGCCAGCTCACCCCGGCAGGGCAACAATCAGCCCCAGCATTTT CASSPRQGNNQPQHF
TRBJ1-4 - - TRBV6-6 TGTGCCAGCAGTCGAACCACGGGGGGACTGATTAATGAAAAACTGTTTTTT CASSRTTGGLINEKLFF
TRBJ1-2 TRBD1 - TRBV7-2 TGTGCCAGCCGCCTTGGACAGGAATATAGCTATGGCTACACCTTC CASRLGQEYSYGYTF